This record concerns one TCR beta chain sequence. This specimen comes from a study of shared clonotypes between healthy human individuals. The V end lost 3 bases, the J end lost 2 bases, and 14 bases lay between the germline ends. Per germline, CDR1 SGHTA and CDR2 FQGNSA. The CDR3 extends over 15 amino acids. TCRdb's copy holds only in-frame clones and misses some; the assay was immunoSEQ multiplex PCR. Among roughly 2.4 million clones listed, around 95% were seen once. The clonotype was recovered from a man aged 18 to 29 in good health. This rearrangement joins TRBV7-2 to TRBJ2-7, with D perhaps TRBD2 (6 bases). Sequences were obtained from naive CD4+ T cells sorted from blood. Documented subset: CD45RA+ positively selected. CDR3 region: CASSFSEGPAYEQYF. The CDR3, as DNA: TGTGCCAGCAGCTTTTCGGAGGGGCCGGCCTACGAGCAGTACTTC.